This T cell receptor (beta chain) comes out of a study of blood T cells in healthy people across ages. Primers used in a second PCR of roughly 6 to 12 cycles were a sample-barcoded 5' primer and a J-beta primer mix. MiXCR, applied by TCRdb to the 5' RACE reads, yields one record per CDR3 protein. Seen here are some 690,000 distinct CDR3 sequences, about 24% observed once, and the top ten hold roughly 22%. Germline-derived CDR1 and CDR2 are SGHNT and YENEEA. This CDR3 comprises 14 residues. V lost 6 bases and J lost 5; bases outside the gene matches: 9. This clonotype has more than one count but fewer than ten. The target antigen is unknown. Whole-study results and caveats: More naive CD4+ cells and higher diversity marked long-lived donors relative to aged donors. Reliance upon unsorted PBMCs precluded definitive naive versus antigen-experienced comparison.

The sequenced sample consisted of blood. The V call is TRBV11-3, the J call TRBJ2-5, with 7 bases matching TRBD2. The TCR sequence derives from a man between 65 and 80 years old in good health. As DNA, the CDR3 is TGTGCCAGCAGAACCCTGACTAGCTTTGAGACCCAGTACTTC. Protein: CASRTLTSFETQYF. Filled out from reference TRBV11-3 and TRBJ2-5, the complete variable domain reads EAGVVQSPRYKIIEKKQPVAFWCNPISGHNTLYWYLQNLGQGPELLIRYENEEAVDDSQLPKDRFSAERLKGVDSTLKIQPAELGDSAVYLCASRTLTSFETQYFGPGTRLLVL.